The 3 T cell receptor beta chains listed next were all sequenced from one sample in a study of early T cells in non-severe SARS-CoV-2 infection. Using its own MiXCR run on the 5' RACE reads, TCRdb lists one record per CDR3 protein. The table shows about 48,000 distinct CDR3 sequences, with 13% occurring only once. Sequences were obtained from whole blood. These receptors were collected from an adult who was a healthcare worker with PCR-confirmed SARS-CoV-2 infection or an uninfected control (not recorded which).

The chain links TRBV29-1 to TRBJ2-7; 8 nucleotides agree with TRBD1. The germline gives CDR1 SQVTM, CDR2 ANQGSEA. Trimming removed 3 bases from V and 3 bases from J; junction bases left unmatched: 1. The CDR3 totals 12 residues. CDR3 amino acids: CSVDTGGYEQYF. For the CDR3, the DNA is TGCAGCGTTGACACAGGGGGCTACGAGCAGTACTTC.

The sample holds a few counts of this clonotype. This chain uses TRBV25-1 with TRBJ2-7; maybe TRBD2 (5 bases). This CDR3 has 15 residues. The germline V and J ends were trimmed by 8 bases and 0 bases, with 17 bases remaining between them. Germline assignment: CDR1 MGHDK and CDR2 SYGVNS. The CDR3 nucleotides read TGTGCCAGCGGAGGACGGACGGCAAGCTCCTACGAGCAGTACTTC. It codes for CASGGRTASSYEQYF.

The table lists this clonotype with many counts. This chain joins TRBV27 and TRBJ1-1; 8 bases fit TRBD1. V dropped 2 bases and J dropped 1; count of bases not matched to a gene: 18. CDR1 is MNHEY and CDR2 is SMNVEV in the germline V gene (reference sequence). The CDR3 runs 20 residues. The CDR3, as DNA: TGTGCCAGCAGTTTAGCGGACAGGGTAAGGTCCCGGGGACAGAACACTGAAGCTTTCTTT. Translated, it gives CASSLADRVRSRGQNTEAFF.